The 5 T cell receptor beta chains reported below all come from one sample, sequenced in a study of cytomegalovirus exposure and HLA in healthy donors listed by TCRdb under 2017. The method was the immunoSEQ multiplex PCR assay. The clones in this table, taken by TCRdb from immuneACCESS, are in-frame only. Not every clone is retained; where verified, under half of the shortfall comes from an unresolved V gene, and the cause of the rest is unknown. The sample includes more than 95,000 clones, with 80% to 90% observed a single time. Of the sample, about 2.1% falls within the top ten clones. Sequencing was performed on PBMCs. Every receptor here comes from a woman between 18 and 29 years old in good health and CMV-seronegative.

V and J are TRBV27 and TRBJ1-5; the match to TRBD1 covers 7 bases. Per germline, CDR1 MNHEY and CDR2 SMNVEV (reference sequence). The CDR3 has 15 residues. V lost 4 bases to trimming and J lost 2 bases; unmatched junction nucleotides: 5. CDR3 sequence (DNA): TGTGCCAGCAGTTCACAGGGGACGGGCAATCAGCCCCAGCATTTT. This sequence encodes CASSSQGTGNQPQHF.

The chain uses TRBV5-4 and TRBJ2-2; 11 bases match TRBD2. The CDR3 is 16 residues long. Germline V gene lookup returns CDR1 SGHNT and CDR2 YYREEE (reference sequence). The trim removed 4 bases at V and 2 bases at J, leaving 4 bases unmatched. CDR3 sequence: CASSPRLAGNTGELFF. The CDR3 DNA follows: TGTGCCAGCAGCCCACGACTAGCGGGAAACACCGGGGAGCTGTTTTTT.

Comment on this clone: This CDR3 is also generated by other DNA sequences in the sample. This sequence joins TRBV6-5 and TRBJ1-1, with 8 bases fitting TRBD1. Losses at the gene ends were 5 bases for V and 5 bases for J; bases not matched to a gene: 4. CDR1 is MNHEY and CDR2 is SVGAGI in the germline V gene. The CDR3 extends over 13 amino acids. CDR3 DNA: TGTGCCAGCAGTAGAACAGGGGGGACTGAAGCTTTCTTT. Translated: CASSRTGGTEAFF.

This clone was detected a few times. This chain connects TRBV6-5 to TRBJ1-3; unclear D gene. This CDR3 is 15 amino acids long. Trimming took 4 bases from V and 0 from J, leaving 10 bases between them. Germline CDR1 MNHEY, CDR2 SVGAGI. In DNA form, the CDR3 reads TGTGCCAGCAGTTCCAACATACGCTCTGGAAACACCATATATTTT. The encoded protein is CASSSNIRSGNTIYF.

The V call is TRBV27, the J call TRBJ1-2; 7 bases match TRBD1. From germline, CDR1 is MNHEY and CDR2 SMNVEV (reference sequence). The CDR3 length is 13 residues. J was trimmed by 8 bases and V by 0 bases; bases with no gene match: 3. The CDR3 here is CASSLSGQSGYTF. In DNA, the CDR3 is TGTGCCAGCAGTTTATCGGGACAGAGCGGCTACACCTTC.